The 18 T cell receptor beta chains below all came from one sample that was sequenced in a study of OX40 agonist ivuxolimab in advanced cancers. Produced via immunoSEQ multiplex PCR; TCRdb's table is partial and in-frame only. Altogether about 50,000 clones are present, roughly 87% being singletons, with the ten largest covering 6% to 7%. Source: CD4+ or CD8+ T cells sorted from blood, taken in a trial of the OX40 agonist ivuxolimab. All receptors derive from an adult with an advanced solid tumor such as melanoma, head and neck, liver or kidney cancer.

The chain couples TRBV4-1 to TRBJ2-3, with 9 positions matching TRBD1. The CDR3 contains 17 residues. Germline-derived CDR1 and CDR2 are MGHRA and YSYEKL. The ends lost 6 bases at V and 4 bases at J; junction bases unmatched: 14. The CDR3 coding sequence is TGCGCCAGCAGTAAGGACTGGGACAGGGAGGTTCCAGATACGCAGTATTTT. Protein sequence: CASSKDWDREVPDTQYF.

The V and J genes are TRBV4-3 and TRBJ2-5, with a possible D match to TRBD2 (5 bases). CDR3 length: 15 amino acids. The V gene's germline CDR1 is LGHNA and CDR2 YSLEER. The V end lost 1 base, the J end lost 3 bases, and 12 bases lay between the germline ends. CDR3 protein: CASSQASREKETQYF. The CDR3, as DNA: TGCGCCAGCAGCCAAGCGAGTAGGGAGAAAGAGACCCAGTACTTC.

V gene TRBV5-5 combines with J gene TRBJ1-2; TRBD1 is a possible D gene (6 bases). The CDR3 consists of 13 residues. Trimming pared 1 base from V and 8 bases from J, leaving 12 bases between. Germline V gives CDR1 SGHKS, CDR2 YYEKEE (reference sequence). DNA for the CDR3: TGTGCCAGCAGCTTGTCAGGGGCAAGCGGCTACACCTTC. This sequence encodes CASSLSGASGYTF.

The J gene is TRBJ2-3, the V gene TRBV27; the match to TRBD1 covers 11 bases. The CDR3 is made up of 14 amino acids. The junction had 2 bases not matched to a gene; V was cut back by 4 bases and J by 5 bases. Germline values: CDR1 MNHEY, CDR2 SMNVEV (reference sequence). The CDR3 DNA reads as TGTGCCAGCAGTTGGGGACAGGGGGTAGATACGCAGTATTTT. Its translation: CASSWGQGVDTQYF.

The chain employs TRBV10-2 and TRBJ2-1; TRBD2 is a possible D gene (6 bases). The CDR3 covers 15 residues. Between the trimmed V and J ends, which lost 4 bases and 6 bases, there was a span of 16 bases. Germline V CDR1 and CDR2: WSHSY, SAAADI. CDR3: CASSGGGAYLNEQFF. CDR3 bases: TGCGCCAGCAGTGGCGGCGGGGCCTATCTCAATGAGCAGTTCTTC.

This chain uses TRBV30 with TRBJ2-3; 11 positions match TRBD2. Germline lookup yields CDR1 GTSNPN and CDR2 SVGIG (reference sequence). The junction had 5 bases not matched to a gene; V was cut back by 2 bases and J by 4 bases. This CDR3 is built from 15 residues. The CDR3 nucleotides read TGTGCCTGGAGTCGAATAGCGGGAGGGGCAGATACGCAGTATTTT. Translated, it gives CAWSRIAGGADTQYF.

The chain is built from TRBV4-1 and TRBJ2-2; a possible D gene is TRBD1 (5 bases). The CDR3 runs to 12 residues. Germline CDR1 is MGHRA and CDR2 is YSYEKL. Trimming took off 8 bases at V and 2 bases at J, with 6 bases between the two ends. CDR3 region: CASQGNTGELFF. The CDR3 nucleotides read TGCGCCAGCCAGGGAAACACCGGGGAGCTGTTTTTT.

This rearrangement joins TRBV6-5 to TRBJ2-1; D perhaps matches TRBD1 (6 bases). CDR1 is MNHEY, CDR2 SVGAGI, per germline. The CDR3 consists of 15 residues. Trimming took off 4 bases at V and 7 bases at J, with 17 bases between the two ends. The CDR3 region is CASSLSRGIINEQFF. The CDR3 DNA sequence: TGTGCCAGCAGTTTGTCCAGGGGTATCATAAATGAGCAGTTCTTC.

This clone was recorded a few times. The chain uses TRBV28 and TRBJ1-1; no firm D call. V shed 2 bases and J shed 0 bases, with 4 bases lying between them. Germline loops: CDR1 MDHEN, CDR2 SYDVKM. The CDR3 is 13 residues long. CDR3 bases: TGTGCCAGCAGTTTAGGCCTGAACACTGAAGCTTTCTTT. This sequence encodes CASSLGLNTEAFF.

V is TRBV28 and J is TRBJ2-7; D is possibly TRBD1 (6 bases). V gave up 5 bases and J gave up 0 bases, with 14 bases separating them. This CDR3 is 15 amino acids long. CDR1 and CDR2 (germline): MDHEN, SYDVKM. The CDR3 DNA follows: TGTGCCAGCAGTCCGACAGGATCAAGCTCCTACGAGCAGTACTTC. Translated: CASSPTGSSSYEQYF. Using reference TRBV28 and TRBJ2-7 for the parts outside the CDR3, the full variable domain is DVKVTQSSRYLVKRTGEKVFLECVQDMDHENMFWYRQDPGLGLRLIYFSYDVKMKEKGDIPEGYSVSREKKERFSLILESASTNQTSMYLCASSPTGSSSYEQYFGPGTRLTVT.

The rearrangement uses TRBV5-1 and TRBJ1-1, with D possibly matching TRBD1 (5 bases). The CDR3 consists of 14 residues. The germline gives CDR1 SGHRS, CDR2 YFSETQ. With 1 base removed from V and 4 bases from J, the gap between germline ends came to 11 bases. CDR3 residues: CASSLSGRGTEAFF. As DNA, the CDR3 is TGCGCCAGCAGCTTGAGCGGAAGGGGCACTGAAGCTTTCTTT.

The genes are TRBV28 and TRBJ2-1, with TRBD2 matching over 8 bases. Looked up from germline, CDR1 is MDHEN and CDR2 is SYDVKM. V lost 5 bases to trimming and J lost 4 bases; unmatched junction nucleotides: 16. This CDR3 region has 18 residues. The CDR3 DNA is TGTGCCAGCAGTCCGTATACCTCCGGGACTAGTATGTACAATGAGCAGTTCTTC. It translates to CASSPYTSGTSMYNEQFF.

This clone was seen a single time. This chain joins TRBV27 and TRBJ2-1, with 14 bases aligning to TRBD2. Germline trimming cut 7 bases from V and 7 bases from J; bases unmatched to any gene: 9. Germline V lookup: CDR1 MNHEY, CDR2 SMNVEV (reference sequence). The CDR3 totals 16 residues. CDR3 sequence (DNA): TGTGCCAGCACTTCCAGACTAGCGGGGGGGCTAAATGAGCAGTTCTTC. It specifies CASTSRLAGGLNEQFF.

This chain uses TRBV7-3 with TRBJ2-1; 7 nucleotides agree with TRBD2. With 5 bases clipped from V and 0 bases from J, the junction kept 7 bases outside the gene matches. Germline CDR1 is SGHTA and CDR2 is FQGTGA. The CDR3 consists of 16 residues. CDR3 DNA: TGTGCCAGCAGCCCGGCCCCGGGGGGCTCCTACAATGAGCAGTTCTTC. Protein: CASSPAPGGSYNEQFF.

The chain is built from TRBV19 and TRBJ2-7; 7 bases agree with TRBD1. The germline CDR1 and CDR2 sequences are LNHDA and SQIVND (reference sequence). Trimming took 1 base from V and 7 from J; bases not matched to a gene: 4. The CDR3 contains 13 residues. In nucleotides, the CDR3 is TGTGCCAGTAGTATAGCGCCAGGGGGAGAGCAGTACGTC. This encodes CASSIAPGGEQYV.

The CDR3 protein is CASSQEGGPTYEQYF. Written as DNA, the CDR3 is TGCGCCAGCAGCCAAGAAGGCGGGCCTACCTACGAGCAGTACTTC. The V gene is TRBV4-1, the J gene TRBJ2-7; D possibly corresponds to TRBD2 (5 bases). The CDR3 has 15 amino acids. The germline V and J ends were trimmed by 0 bases and 2 bases, with 11 bases remaining between them. CDR1 is MGHRA, CDR2 YSYEKL, per germline.

The chain joins TRBV11-2 to TRBJ1-1, with 7 bases lining up with TRBD1. J was trimmed by 2 bases and V by 4 bases; bases with no gene match: 13. Germline V gene lookup returns CDR1 SGHAT and CDR2 FQNNGV. CDR3 length: 17 amino acids. The CDR3 DNA is TGTGCCAGCAGCTCCACCTTACCGGGACAGAGAAACACTGAAGCTTTCTTT. It encodes CASSSTLPGQRNTEAFF.

This clone was seen more than once but under ten times. The CDR3 DNA follows: TGTGCCAGCAGCGCCGGGACAGGGGAGGCAGATACGCAGTATTTT. Its protein product is CASSAGTGEADTQYF. This chain uses TRBV6-1 with TRBJ2-3; 10 bases match TRBD1. Germline CDR1 reads MNHNS; CDR2 reads SASEGT. Germline trimming cut 6 bases from V and 4 bases from J; bases unmatched to any gene: 7. This CDR3 region has 15 residues.